This TCR beta chain was recorded in a study of T cell changes during pregnancy in multiple sclerosis. Germline loops: CDR1 SGDLS, CDR2 YYNGEE. The CDR3 has 16 residues. V was pared by 0 bases and J by 3 bases, with 16 bases between. The data were produced by immunoSEQ multiplex PCR, yet TCRdb's version contains in-frame clones alone and is incomplete. The sample includes approximately 32,000 clones, approximately 89% of them seen just once. The source material was CD8+ T cells from peripheral blood mononuclear cells, sampled in the first trimester of pregnancy. The rearrangement links TRBV9 to TRBJ2-7; D may be TRBD2 (6 bases). The receptor was derived from a female donor with multiple sclerosis, enrolled in a pregnancy study. The CDR3 sequence is CASSVDAGPPLYEQYF. The CDR3 coding sequence is TGTGCCAGCAGCGTAGATGCGGGGCCCCCCCTCTACGAGCAGTACTTC.